Each of the 26 T cell receptor beta chains below was sequenced from the same sample in a study of glioma-infiltrating T cells after dendritic cell vaccination. The data were produced by immunoSEQ multiplex PCR, yet TCRdb's version contains in-frame clones alone and is incomplete. The table includes roughly 100,000 clones, around 91% detected once. Time point: after dendritic cell vaccination, including at tumor progression/relapse. This material consisted of blood, taken after dendritic cell vaccination. The origin of the receptors is a human donor with glioblastoma.

This chain links TRBV6-6 with TRBJ1-2, with a weak D call TRBD1 (6 bases). V lost 2 bases to trimming and J lost 2 bases, with 12 bases between them. Per the germline V gene, CDR1 is MNHNY and CDR2 is SVGAGI (reference sequence). The CDR3 contains 15 residues. The CDR3 loop reads CASSYGAGDNYGYTF. The CDR3 nucleotides read TGTGCCAGCAGTTACGGGGCAGGGGACAACTATGGCTACACCTTC.

The chain recombines TRBV10-3 with TRBJ2-7, with TRBD1 as a possible D gene (5 bases). The CDR3 runs to 13 residues. From germline, CDR1 is ENHRY and CDR2 SYGVKD. V shed 8 bases and J shed 1 base, with 12 bases lying between them. The CDR3 coding sequence is TGTGCCATCCGCGCAGGGCCGTCCTACGAGCAGTACTTC. Its protein is CAIRAGPSYEQYF.

As DNA, the CDR3 is TGTGCCAGCAGCTTAGATGGTCAGGGTAACTATGGCTACACCTTC. This translates into CASSLDGQGNYGYTF. V is TRBV7-9 and J is TRBJ1-2, with a possible D match to TRBD1 (5 bases). The germline V gene has CDR1 SEHNR and CDR2 FQNEAQ (reference sequence). Trimming took off 1 base at V and 1 base at J, with 10 bases between the two ends. CDR3 size: 15 residues. Full variable domain (rest looked up from reference TRBV7-9 and TRBJ1-2): DTGVSQNPRHKITKRGQNVTFRCDPISEHNRLYWYRQTLGQGPEFLTYFQNEAQLEKSRLLSDRFSAERPKGSFSTLEIQRTEQGDSAMYLCASSLDGQGNYGYTFGSGTRLTVV.

Only a few counts were recorded for this clone. The J gene is TRBJ2-3, the V gene TRBV27; the match to TRBD1 covers 8 bases. CDR1 is MNHEY and CDR2 is SMNVEV in the germline V gene (reference sequence). The CDR3 spans 13 residues. After removal of 9 bases from V and 3 bases from J, the junction contained 5 bases not matched to a gene. The CDR3 DNA follows: TGTGCCAGTTCGGACAGGGAAACAGATACGCAGTATTTT. This translates into CASSDRETDTQYF.

The chain has TRBV16 and TRBJ2-1; no clear D gene. The V gene's germline CDR1 is KGHSY and CDR2 FQNENV. The V and J ends lost 5 bases and 9 bases respectively, with 8 bases between them. The CDR3 is 11 residues long. DNA of the CDR3: TGTGCCAGCAGCTCAAGCGTTGAGCAGTTCTTC. Its translation: CASSSSVEQFF.

The rearrangement joins TRBV9 to TRBJ2-2; 10 bases align to TRBD2. Per germline, CDR1 SGDLS and CDR2 YYNGEE. V lost 3 bases and J lost 0; bases outside the gene matches: 2. The CDR3 covers 16 residues. As DNA, the CDR3 is TGTGCCAGCAGCGGGCTAGCGGGGGCGAACACCGGGGAGCTGTTTTTT. Translated, it gives CASSGLAGANTGELFF.

This chain links TRBV6-1 with TRBJ1-4; 9 bases fit TRBD1. The germline V gene has CDR1 MNHNS and CDR2 SASEGT. J gave up 3 bases and V 7 bases, and 6 bases lay outside the gene matches. This CDR3 is built from 15 residues. CDR3 in amino acids: CASISQGASNEKLFF. As DNA, the CDR3 is TGTGCCAGCATCTCACAGGGGGCATCTAATGAAAAACTGTTTTTT.

The V gene is TRBV6-1, the J gene TRBJ2-3; D unclear. The germline CDR1 and CDR2 sequences are MNHNS and SASEGT. The CDR3 length is 15 residues. The germline V and J ends were trimmed by 0 bases and 0 bases, with 7 bases remaining between them. DNA of the CDR3: TGTGCCAGCAGTGAAGCAGCAGGCAGCACAGATACGCAGTATTTT. This translates into CASSEAAGSTDTQYF.

The J gene is TRBJ2-1, the V gene TRBV15, with D possibly being TRBD2 (5 bases). CDR1 is LNHNV and CDR2 is YYDKDF in the germline V gene (reference sequence). V gave up 0 bases and J gave up 1 base, with 7 bases separating them. The CDR3 extends over 15 amino acids. The CDR3 DNA is TGTGCCACCAGCAGAGAAAGCGGATCCTACAATGAGCAGTTCTTC. Residues: CATSRESGSYNEQFF.

This chain uses TRBV29-1 with TRBJ2-5, with D perhaps matching TRBD2 (6 bases). CDR1 SQVTM and CDR2 ANQGSEA come from the germline V gene. The V and J ends lost 6 bases and 4 bases respectively, with 12 bases between them. The length of the CDR3 is 12 residues. The DNA for the CDR3 is TGCAGCGTGCATGGGGGAGGAGAGACCCAGTACTTC. Translating it yields CSVHGGGETQYF.

This chain connects TRBV5-1 to TRBJ2-2, with D possibly being TRBD2 (6 bases). This CDR3 region has 15 residues. Trimming stripped 0 bases from V and 1 base from J, with 7 bases between. CDR1 is SGHRS and CDR2 is YFSETQ in the germline V gene. The CDR3 DNA reads as TGCGCCAGCAGCTTGGCCGGGGGGAACACCGGGGAGCTGTTTTTT. This encodes CASSLAGGNTGELFF.

The chain joins TRBV7-3 to TRBJ2-7; D might be TRBD2 (6 bases). This CDR3 comprises 12 residues. Deletions cut 3 bases from V and 6 bases from J, with 9 bases between. CDR1 and CDR2 from the germline V gene are SGHTA and FQGTGA. CDR3 nucleotide sequence: TGTGCCAGCAGCTTCGCGGGAACCGAGCAGTACTTC. Protein product: CASSFAGTEQYF. Full variable domain (rest looked up from reference TRBV7-3 and TRBJ2-7): GAGVSQTPSNKVTEKGKYVELRCDPISGHTALYWYRQSLGQGPEFLIYFQGTGAADDSGLPNDRFFAVRPEGSVSTLKIQRTERGDSAVYLCASSFAGTEQYFGPGTRLTVT.

The chain combines TRBV6-5 with TRBJ1-5, with a tentative D call TRBD1 (6 bases). Looked up from germline, CDR1 is MNHEY and CDR2 is SVGAGI. The CDR3 has 14 amino acids. The V end was cut by 4 bases, the J end by 3 bases, with 10 bases between. CDR3 nucleotides: TGTGCCAGCAGTTCCGGACAGTCCAATCAGCCCCAGCATTTT. It specifies CASSSGQSNQPQHF.

In DNA form, the CDR3 reads TGTGCCAGCAGTAGCACCGGGACTAGCGGTGAAAGTTTGTTCTTC. Amino acid sequence: CASSSTGTSGESLFF. The V call is TRBV7-3, the J call TRBJ2-1; 11 nucleotides line up with TRBD2. The CDR3 consists of 15 residues. Per germline, CDR1 SGHTA and CDR2 FQGTGA. With V trimmed by 6 bases and J by 15 bases, 16 bases remained unmatched. The complete variable domain, with remaining parts taken from reference TRBV7-3 and TRBJ2-1, reads GAGVSQTPSNKVTEKGKYVELRCDPISGHTALYWYRQSLGQGPEFLIYFQGTGAADDSGLPNDRFFAVRPEGSVSTLKIQRTERGDSAVYLCASSSTGTSGESLFFGPGTRLTVL.

The CDR3, as DNA: TGTGCCAGTAGGTTGACAGGGTTGGGTAGCAATCAGCCCCAGCATTTT. Residues: CASRLTGLGSNQPQHF. This chain links TRBV19 with TRBJ1-5; 7 nucleotides line up with TRBD1. The V gene's germline CDR1 is LNHDA and CDR2 SQIVND (reference sequence). J lost 0 bases, V lost 6 bases, and 8 bases had no gene match. The CDR3 loop spans 16 amino acids.

The V gene is TRBV18, the J gene TRBJ1-1; the match to TRBD1 covers 7 bases. This CDR3 contains 13 residues. Germline CDR1 is KGHSH and CDR2 is LQKENI. V dropped 6 bases and J dropped 4; count of bases not matched to a gene: 5. Here the CDR3 DNA reads TGTGCCAGCTCCCTCGGGACAGCCACTGAAGCTTTCTTT. This translates into CASSLGTATEAFF.

This chain links TRBV9 with TRBJ1-2, with 12 positions matching TRBD1. J lost 6 bases, V lost 0 bases, and 9 bases had no gene match. Germline V lookup: CDR1 SGDLS, CDR2 YYNGEE. CDR3 length: 17 amino acids. The CDR3 DNA sequence: TGTGCCAGCAGCGTAGCCCCCGGGACAGGGGGCGAAAATGGCTACACCTTC. Its translation: CASSVAPGTGGENGYTF.

CDR3 amino acids: CASSSGTSGRAFEQYF. CDR3 nucleotide sequence: TGTGCCAGCAGCTCCGGGACTAGCGGGAGGGCCTTCGAGCAGTACTTC. This chain links TRBV11-3 with TRBJ2-7; 16 nucleotides agree with TRBD2. This CDR3 contains 16 residues. CDR1 is SGHNT and CDR2 is YENEEA in the germline V gene. V shed 4 bases, J shed 6 bases, and the junction held 6 bases outside the gene matches.

The chain couples TRBV30 to TRBJ1-5, with D hard to call. Germline CDR1 reads GTSNPN; CDR2 reads SVGIG (reference sequence). The CDR3 has 17 residues. With 0 bases removed from V and 3 bases from J, the gap between germline ends came to 18 bases. The CDR3 loop reads CAWSVDGSGGFNQPQHF. Here the CDR3 DNA reads TGTGCCTGGAGTGTAGACGGTTCGGGTGGTTTCAATCAGCCCCAGCATTTT.

The V and J genes are TRBV27 and TRBJ1-2, with TRBD1 matching over 7 bases. The V gene's germline CDR1 is MNHEY and CDR2 SMNVEV (reference sequence). V lost 4 bases to trimming and J lost 5 bases; unmatched junction nucleotides: 7. This CDR3 has 14 residues. CDR3 coding DNA: TGTGCCAGCAGTTCGACGACAGGGAAGTATGGCTACACCTTC. The encoded protein is CASSSTTGKYGYTF.

The rearrangement links TRBV11-3 to TRBJ2-5; 10 nucleotides match TRBD2. The V gene end was trimmed by 6 bases and the J gene end by 5 bases; junction bases not matched to a gene: 9. Germline CDR1 reads SGHNT; CDR2 reads YENEEA. The length of the CDR3 is 15 residues. The CDR3 DNA follows: TGTGCCAGCAGTACGTCTAGCGGGAGTGGGGAGACCCAGTACTTC. As protein: CASSTSSGSGETQYF.

V gene TRBV30 combines with J gene TRBJ2-7; 8 nucleotides agree with TRBD1. The CDR3 extends over 15 amino acids. From germline, CDR1 is GTSNPN and CDR2 SVGIG (reference sequence). V was clipped by 0 bases and J by 6 bases; unmatched bases: 10. CDR3: CAWSVRTGSPREQYF. As DNA, the CDR3 is TGTGCCTGGAGTGTGAGGACAGGGTCACCCCGCGAGCAGTACTTC.

This clone has more than one count but fewer than ten. V and J are TRBV6-5 and TRBJ2-7, with TRBD1 matching over 7 bases. Unmatched junction bases numbered 8, after V lost 5 bases and J lost 1 base. The germline V gene encodes CDR1 MNHEY and CDR2 SVGAGI. This CDR3 region has 15 residues. CDR3 sequence: CASSKQGRGSYEQYF. The CDR3 bases are TGTGCCAGCAGTAAACAGGGGAGAGGTTCCTACGAGCAGTACTTC.

This clone occurred once. The chain combines TRBV2 with TRBJ2-1, with 11 bases fitting TRBD1. CDR1 and CDR2 from the germline V gene are SNHLY and FYNNEI. The CDR3 spans 15 residues. V lost 9 bases, J lost 8 bases, and 12 bases stayed unmatched. The CDR3 region has the DNA TGTGCCAGTGGGGGATGGACAGGGGGCCTTTATGAGCAGTTCTTC. It yields the protein CASGGWTGGLYEQFF.

This chain links TRBV5-4 with TRBJ1-2; tentative D call: TRBD1 (6 bases). The CDR3 length is 15 residues. Germline CDR1 reads SGHNT; CDR2 reads YYREEE (reference sequence). The V end lost 0 bases, the J end lost 6 bases, and 15 bases lay between the germline ends. The DNA for the CDR3 is TGTGCCAGCAGCTTGGGGCAGGGACAAGCTAATGGCTACACCTTC. Translated: CASSLGQGQANGYTF.

The J gene is TRBJ2-2, the V gene TRBV5-1, with D possibly matching TRBD2 (5 bases). The CDR3 extends over 15 amino acids. Trimming removed 0 bases at V and 1 base at J, with 7 bases between. Per the germline V gene, CDR1 is SGHRS and CDR2 is YFSETQ. The DNA for the CDR3 is TGCGCCAGCAGCTTGGACGGGGAGAACACCGGGGAGCTGTTTTTT. Amino acids: CASSLDGENTGELFF.